This T cell receptor beta chain originates from a study of blood T cell repertoires in COVID-19. Turning to the study itself: T cells, B-cell-depleted T cells, or PBMCs supplied cDNA or gDNA.

In the original workflow: Researchers report that nucleated cell counts were estimated from reference gene primer amplification. The repertoire was sequenced with immunoSEQ multiplex PCR; TCRdb's copy has only in-frame clones and lacks some. V and J calls plus clone size are reproduced from that table; the DNA served to infer D and trimming. The repertoire holds 300,000 to 450,000 clones, with 88% as singletons. Participants reported their clinical history, and cohort assignment relied on those reports. Contact with a PCR-confirmed or clinician-diagnosed COVID-19 case occurred within 2 weeks of entry. This CDR3 region has 15 residues. J lost 6 bases, V lost 1 base, and 3 bases had no gene match. Germline CDR1 is LGHDT and CDR2 is YNNKEL (reference sequence).

The receptor comes from a young woman who had been exposed to COVID-19. The chain recombines TRBV3-1 (or the pseudogene TRBV3-2) with TRBJ2-1, with 10 bases aligning to TRBD2. The specimen was PBMCs or T cells enriched from blood (not recorded which). CDR3 residues: CASSQVSSGSNEQFF. The CDR3 DNA sequence: TGTGCCAGCAGCCAAGTCTCTAGCGGGAGCAATGAGCAGTTCTTC.